This entry describes one TCR beta chain. No antigen is known for it. The sample comes from a study of post-analysis software for immune sequencing data. Study summary: There were relapsing-remitting, secondary progressive and progressive-relapsing multiple sclerosis among the disease courses included.

Points from the study as a whole: Controls showed lower frequencies than patients for roughly 5 TRBV segments, and TRBV5-6, TRBV5-1 and TRBV20-1 were among these. Among multiple sclerosis patients, normalized Chao1 diversity was significantly below that of controls.

Researchers reported that TCR beta cDNA libraries carried unique molecular identifiers. MiXCR, applied by TCRdb to the PCR reads, yields one record per CDR3 protein. The sample has under 900,000 distinct CDR3 sequences; roughly half are singletons. CDR1 and CDR2 from the germline V gene are SGHRS and YFSETQ. With V trimmed by 4 bases and J by 4 bases, 4 bases remained unmatched. CDR3 length: 14 residues. The source of this sequence is a girl aged 5-17 years with multiple sclerosis. The specimen sequenced was blood. This chain links TRBV5-1 with TRBJ2-5, with 10 bases fitting TRBD1. CDR3 DNA: TGCGCCAGCAGCACGGGACAGGGGCTAGAGACCCAGTACTTC. It encodes CASSTGQGLETQYF.